Listed here is a single TCR beta chain. Its antigen is as yet unknown. The CDR3 runs 16 residues. Germline CDR1 and CDR2: SGDLS and YYNGEE. V trimming: 0 bases; J trimming: 7 bases; junction bases outside the gene matches: 8. This specimen belongs to a study of cytomegalovirus exposure and HLA in healthy donors. About the research overall: One earlier analysis, a look at 180 million or so T cells, found fewer than 140 million unique TCR beta sequences. Broader study findings: Productive status was seen about 87% or about 30% of the time for most TCR beta V segments in an earlier analysis. Association of approximately 18,000 TCR beta sequences with HLA alleles was found at 0.05 false discovery rate in a later analysis.

Everyone who donated was a healthy bone marrow donor. Amplification used 60 Vbeta primers and 13 Jbeta primers. Only in-frame clones appear in the TCRdb table, and some are missing; sequencing was by immunoSEQ multiplex PCR. This sample lists tens of thousands of clones; its ten largest clones have 1% to 1.5%. The rearrangement links TRBV9 to TRBJ2-2; 8 positions match TRBD1. Source material: PBMCs. The clonotype originates from a man aged 25 to 40 in good health and CMV-seronegative. The CDR3 nucleotides are TGTGCCAGCAGCGTAGGAGGGCAGGGGGCGGTCGGGGAGCTGTTTTTT. It translates to CASSVGGQGAVGELFF.